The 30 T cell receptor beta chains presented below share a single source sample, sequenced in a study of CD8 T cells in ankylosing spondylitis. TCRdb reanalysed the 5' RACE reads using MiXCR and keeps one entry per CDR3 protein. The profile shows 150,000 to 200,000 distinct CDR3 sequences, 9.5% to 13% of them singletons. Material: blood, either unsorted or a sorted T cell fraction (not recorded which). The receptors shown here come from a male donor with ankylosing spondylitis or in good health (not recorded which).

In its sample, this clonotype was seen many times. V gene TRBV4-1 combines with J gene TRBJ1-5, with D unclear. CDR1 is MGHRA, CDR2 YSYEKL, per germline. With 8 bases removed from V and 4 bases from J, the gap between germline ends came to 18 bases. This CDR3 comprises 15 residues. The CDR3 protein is CASAMRHGGNQPQHF. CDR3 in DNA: TGCGCCAGCGCCATGCGCCACGGAGGGAATCAGCCCCAGCATTTT.

The CDR3 spells CSARKQGAHEQYF. The CDR3 DNA reads as TGCAGCGCCCGGAAACAGGGGGCCCACGAGCAGTACTTC. This chain uses TRBV29-1 with TRBJ2-7; 9 bases are a match to TRBD1. J lost 5 bases, V lost 7 bases, and 9 bases had no gene match. CDR3 length: 13 amino acids. Germline V gives CDR1 SQVTM, CDR2 ANQGSEA.

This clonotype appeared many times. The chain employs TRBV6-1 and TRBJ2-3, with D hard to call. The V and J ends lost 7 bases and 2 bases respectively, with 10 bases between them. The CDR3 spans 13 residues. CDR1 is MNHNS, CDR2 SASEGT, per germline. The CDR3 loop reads CASISHTTDTQYF. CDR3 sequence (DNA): TGTGCCAGCATCTCCCACACCACAGATACGCAGTATTTT.

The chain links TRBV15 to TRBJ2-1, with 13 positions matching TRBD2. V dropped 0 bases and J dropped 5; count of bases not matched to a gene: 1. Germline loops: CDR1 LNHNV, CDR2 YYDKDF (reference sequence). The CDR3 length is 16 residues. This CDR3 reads CATSREGLAGNNEQFF. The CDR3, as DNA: TGTGCCACCAGCAGAGAGGGACTAGCGGGGAACAATGAGCAGTTCTTC.

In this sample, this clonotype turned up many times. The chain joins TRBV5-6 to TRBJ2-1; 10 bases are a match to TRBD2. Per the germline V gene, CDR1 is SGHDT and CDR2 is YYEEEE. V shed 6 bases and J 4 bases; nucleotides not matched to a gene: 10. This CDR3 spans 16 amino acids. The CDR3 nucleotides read TGTGCCAGCACCGCTTCCGGGACTAGCGTATACAATGAGCAGTTCTTC. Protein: CASTASGTSVYNEQFF.

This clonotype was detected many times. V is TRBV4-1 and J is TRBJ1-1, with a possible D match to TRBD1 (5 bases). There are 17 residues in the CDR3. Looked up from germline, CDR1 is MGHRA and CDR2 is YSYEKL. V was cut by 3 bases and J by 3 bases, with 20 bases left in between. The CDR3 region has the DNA TGCGCCAGCAGCCAGGGGGTCCGGGCTACCCTAGACACTGAAGCTTTCTTT. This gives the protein CASSQGVRATLDTEAFF.

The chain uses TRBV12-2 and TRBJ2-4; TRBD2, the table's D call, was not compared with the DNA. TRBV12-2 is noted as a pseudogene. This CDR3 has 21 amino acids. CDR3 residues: CASRLAKDSGGAGGFKNIQYF. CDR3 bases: TGTGCAAGTCGCTTAGCAAAAGATAGCGGGGGGGCCGGGGGATTCAAAAACATTCAGTACTTC.

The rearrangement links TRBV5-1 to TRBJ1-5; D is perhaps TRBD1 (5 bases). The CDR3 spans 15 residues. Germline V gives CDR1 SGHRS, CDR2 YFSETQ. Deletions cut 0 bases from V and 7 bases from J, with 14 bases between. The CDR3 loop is CASSLDRGVGQPQHF. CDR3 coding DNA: TGCGCCAGCAGCTTGGATCGGGGGGTTGGCCAGCCCCAGCATTTT.

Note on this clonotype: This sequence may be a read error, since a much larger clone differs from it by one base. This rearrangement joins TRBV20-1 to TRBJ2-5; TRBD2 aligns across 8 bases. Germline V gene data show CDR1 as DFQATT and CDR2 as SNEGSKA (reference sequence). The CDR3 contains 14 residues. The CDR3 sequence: CSASTAGDSETQHF. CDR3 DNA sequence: TGCAGTGCTAGCACAGCGGGGGACTCAGAGACCCAGCACTTC.

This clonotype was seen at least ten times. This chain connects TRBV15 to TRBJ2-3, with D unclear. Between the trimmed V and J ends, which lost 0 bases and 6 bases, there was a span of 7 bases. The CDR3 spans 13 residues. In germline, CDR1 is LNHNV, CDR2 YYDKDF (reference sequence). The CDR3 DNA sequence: TGTGCCACCAGCAGAGATCCTCTTGATACGCAGTATTTT. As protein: CATSRDPLDTQYF.

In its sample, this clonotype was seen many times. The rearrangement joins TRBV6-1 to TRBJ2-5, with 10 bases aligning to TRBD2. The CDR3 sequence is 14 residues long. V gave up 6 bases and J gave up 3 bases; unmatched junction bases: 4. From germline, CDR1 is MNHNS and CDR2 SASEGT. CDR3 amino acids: CASSLLAGEETQYF. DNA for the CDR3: TGTGCCAGCAGCCTTCTAGCGGGGGAAGAGACCCAGTACTTC.

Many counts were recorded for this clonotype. CDR3 residues: CASSQAPRVAGALRDEQFF. In nucleotides, the CDR3 is TGCGCCAGCAGCCAAGCCCCCCGGGTAGCGGGGGCCCTAAGAGATGAGCAGTTCTTC. The rearrangement links TRBV4-3 to TRBJ2-1, with 9 bases identical to TRBD2. Germline assignment: CDR1 LGHNA and CDR2 YSLEER. V shed 1 base and J 8 bases; nucleotides not matched to a gene: 18. The CDR3 covers 19 residues.

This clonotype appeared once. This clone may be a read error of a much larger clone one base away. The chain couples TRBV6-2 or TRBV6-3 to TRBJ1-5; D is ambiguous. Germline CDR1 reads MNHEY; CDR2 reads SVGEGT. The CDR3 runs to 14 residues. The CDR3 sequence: CSSSYRAGNQPQHF. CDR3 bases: TGTTCCAGCAGTTACCGGGCTGGCAATCAGCCCCAGCATTTT.

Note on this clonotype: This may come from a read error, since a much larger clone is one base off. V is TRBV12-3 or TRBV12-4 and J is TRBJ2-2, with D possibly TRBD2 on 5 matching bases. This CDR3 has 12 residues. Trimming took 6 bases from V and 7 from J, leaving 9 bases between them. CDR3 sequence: CASSMEVGELFF. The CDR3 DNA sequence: TGTGCCAGCAGCATGGAGGTCGGGGAGCTGTTTTTT.

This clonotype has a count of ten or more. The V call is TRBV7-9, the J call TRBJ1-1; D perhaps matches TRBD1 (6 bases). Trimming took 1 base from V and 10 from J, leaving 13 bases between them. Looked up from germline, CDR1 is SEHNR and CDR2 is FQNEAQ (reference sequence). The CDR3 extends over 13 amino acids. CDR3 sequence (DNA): TGTGCCAGCAGCTTAGAGTCAGGGGTTGGAGCTTTCTTT. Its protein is CASSLESGVGAFF.

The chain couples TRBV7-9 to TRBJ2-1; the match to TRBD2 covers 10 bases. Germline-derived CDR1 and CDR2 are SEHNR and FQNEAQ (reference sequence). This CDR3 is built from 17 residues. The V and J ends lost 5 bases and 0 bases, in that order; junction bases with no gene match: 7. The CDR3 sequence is CASSLPTSGDSYNEQFF. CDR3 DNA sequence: TGTGCCAGCAGCCTACCCACTAGCGGGGACTCCTACAATGAGCAGTTCTTC.

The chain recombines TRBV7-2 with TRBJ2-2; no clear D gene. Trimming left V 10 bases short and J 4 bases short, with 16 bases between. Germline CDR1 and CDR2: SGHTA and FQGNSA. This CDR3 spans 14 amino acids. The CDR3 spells CAMSLALGTGELFF. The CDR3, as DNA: TGTGCCATGAGCCTTGCCCTTGGCACCGGGGAGCTGTTTTTT.

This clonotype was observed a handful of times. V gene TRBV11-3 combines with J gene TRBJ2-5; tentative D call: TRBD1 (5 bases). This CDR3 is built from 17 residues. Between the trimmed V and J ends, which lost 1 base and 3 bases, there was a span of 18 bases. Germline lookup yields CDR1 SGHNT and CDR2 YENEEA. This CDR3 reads CASSLGQGIGSKETQYF. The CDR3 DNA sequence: TGTGCCAGCAGCTTAGGCCAGGGTATTGGATCTAAAGAGACCCAGTACTTC.

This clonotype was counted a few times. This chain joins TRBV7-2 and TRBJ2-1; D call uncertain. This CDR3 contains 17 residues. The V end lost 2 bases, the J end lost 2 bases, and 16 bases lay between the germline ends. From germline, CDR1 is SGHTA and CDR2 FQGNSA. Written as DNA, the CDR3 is TGTGCCAGCAGCTTAAGATTCCGCGGATTTACCTACAATGAGCAGTTCTTC. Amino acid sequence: CASSLRFRGFTYNEQFF.

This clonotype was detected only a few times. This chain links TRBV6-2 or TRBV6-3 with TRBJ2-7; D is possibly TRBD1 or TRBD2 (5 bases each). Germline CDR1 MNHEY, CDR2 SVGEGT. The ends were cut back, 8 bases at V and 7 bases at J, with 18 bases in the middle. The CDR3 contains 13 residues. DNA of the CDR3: TGTGCCAGCTCCTCGGGACCCCGCTTGGAGCAGTACTTC. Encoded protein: CASSSGPRLEQYF.

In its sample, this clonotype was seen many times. The CDR3 is CAWSVSVYEQYF. DNA of the CDR3: TGTGCCTGGAGTGTCTCTGTTTACGAGCAGTACTTC. The genes are TRBV30 and TRBJ2-7; D remains ambiguous. The CDR3 contains 12 residues. V lost 0 bases to trimming and J lost 4 bases, with 7 bases between them. The germline gives CDR1 GTSNPN, CDR2 SVGIG (reference sequence).

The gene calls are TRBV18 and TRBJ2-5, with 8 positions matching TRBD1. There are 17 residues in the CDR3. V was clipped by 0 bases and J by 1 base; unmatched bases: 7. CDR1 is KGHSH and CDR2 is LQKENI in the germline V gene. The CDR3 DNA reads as TGTGCCAGCTCACCACCTCGGACAGGGACTTTCCAAGAGACCCAGTACTTC. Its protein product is CASSPPRTGTFQETQYF.

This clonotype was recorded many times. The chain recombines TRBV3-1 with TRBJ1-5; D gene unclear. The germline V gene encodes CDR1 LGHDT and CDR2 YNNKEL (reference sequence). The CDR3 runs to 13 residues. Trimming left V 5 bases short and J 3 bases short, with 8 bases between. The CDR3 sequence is CASSGRLNQPQHF. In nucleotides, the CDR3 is TGTGCCAGCAGCGGGAGACTCAATCAGCCCCAGCATTTT. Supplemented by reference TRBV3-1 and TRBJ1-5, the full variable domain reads DTAVSQTPKYLVTQMGNDKSIKCEQNLGHDTMYWYKQDSKKFLKIMFSYNNKELIINETVPNRFSPKSPDKAHLNLHINSLELGDSAVYFCASSGRLNQPQHFGDGTRLSIL.

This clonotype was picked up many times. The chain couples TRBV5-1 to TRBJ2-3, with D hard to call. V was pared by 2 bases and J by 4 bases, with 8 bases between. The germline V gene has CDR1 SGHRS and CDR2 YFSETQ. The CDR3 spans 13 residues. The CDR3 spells CASSFAGADTQYF. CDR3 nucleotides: TGCGCCAGCAGCTTTGCCGGAGCAGATACGCAGTATTTT. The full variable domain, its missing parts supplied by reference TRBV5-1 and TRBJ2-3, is KAGVTQTPRYLIKTRGQQVTLSCSPISGHRSVSWYQQTPGQGLQFLFEYFSETQRNKGNFPGRFSGRQFSNSRSEMNVSTLELGDSALYLCASSFAGADTQYFGPGTRLTVL.

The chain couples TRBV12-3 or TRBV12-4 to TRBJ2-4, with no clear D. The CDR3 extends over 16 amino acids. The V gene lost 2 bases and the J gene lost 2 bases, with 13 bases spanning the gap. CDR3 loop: CASSLSPSESKNIQYF. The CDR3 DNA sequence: TGTGCCAGCAGTTTAAGTCCTTCTGAGTCCAAAAACATTCAGTACTTC.

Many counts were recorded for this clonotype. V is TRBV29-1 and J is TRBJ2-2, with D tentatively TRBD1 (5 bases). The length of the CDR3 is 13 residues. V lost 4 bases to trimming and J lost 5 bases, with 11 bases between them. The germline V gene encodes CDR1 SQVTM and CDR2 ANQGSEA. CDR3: CSVGFQGTGELFF. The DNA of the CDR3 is TGCAGCGTTGGTTTTCAGGGAACCGGGGAGCTGTTTTTT.

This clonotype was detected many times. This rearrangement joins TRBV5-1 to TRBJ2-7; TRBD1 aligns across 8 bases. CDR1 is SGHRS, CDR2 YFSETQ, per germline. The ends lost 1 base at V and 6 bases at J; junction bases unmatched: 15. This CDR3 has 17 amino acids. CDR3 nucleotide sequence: TGCGCCAGCAGCTTGTATGGGACGGACAGGGTAAAGATCGAGCAGTACTTC. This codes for CASSLYGTDRVKIEQYF.

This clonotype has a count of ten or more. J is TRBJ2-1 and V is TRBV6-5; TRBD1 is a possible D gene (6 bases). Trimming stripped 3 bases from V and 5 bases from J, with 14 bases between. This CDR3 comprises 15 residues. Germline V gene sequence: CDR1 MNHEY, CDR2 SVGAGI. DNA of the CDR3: TGTGCCAGCAGTTATGGTCAGGGGTACCACAATGAGCAGTTCTTC. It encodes CASSYGQGYHNEQFF.

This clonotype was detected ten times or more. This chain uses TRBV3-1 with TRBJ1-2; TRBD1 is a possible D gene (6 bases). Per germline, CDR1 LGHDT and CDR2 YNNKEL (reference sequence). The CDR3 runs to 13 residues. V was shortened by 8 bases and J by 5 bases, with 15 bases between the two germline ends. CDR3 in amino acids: CASLNGQGYGYTF. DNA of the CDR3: TGTGCCAGCCTGAACGGGCAGGGGTATGGCTACACCTTC. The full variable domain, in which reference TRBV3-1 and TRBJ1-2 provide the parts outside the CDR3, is DTAVSQTPKYLVTQMGNDKSIKCEQNLGHDTMYWYKQDSKKFLKIMFSYNNKELIINETVPNRFSPKSPDKAHLNLHINSLELGDSAVYFCASLNGQGYGYTFGSGTRLTVV.

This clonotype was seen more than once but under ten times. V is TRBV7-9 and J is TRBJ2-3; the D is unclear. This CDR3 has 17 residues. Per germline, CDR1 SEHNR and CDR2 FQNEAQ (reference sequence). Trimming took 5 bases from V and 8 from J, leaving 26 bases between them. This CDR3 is CASSPLSSGPPTSTQYF. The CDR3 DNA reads TGTGCCAGCAGCCCCCTTTCCTCCGGCCCCCCCACAAGTACGCAGTATTTT.